These 18 T cell receptor beta chains were sequenced from one sample in a study of cytomegalovirus exposure and HLA in healthy donors (TCRdb year 2017). Library preparation employed the immunoSEQ multiplex PCR assay. For the multiplex PCR, a mixture combining 60 forward primers for TCR Vbeta segments and 13 reverse primers for TCR Jbeta segments was used. TCRdb re-hosts the immuneACCESS table, in-frame sequences only. Its copies lack some clones; in the studies checked, an unresolved V gene accounts for under half of them, and the cause for the rest is not known. The sample contains 110,000 to 150,000 clones, about 10% of them found a single time. The top ten clones comprise 1.8% of the sample. Sequenced material: PBMCs. All receptors derive from a man aged 45 to 65 in good health and CMV-seronegative.

The chain links TRBV28 to TRBJ1-3; D ambiguous. The ends were cut back, 4 bases at V and 4 bases at J, with 17 bases in the middle. This CDR3 has 16 residues. Germline V gene data show CDR1 as MDHEN and CDR2 as SYDVKM. The CDR3 DNA reads TGTGCCAGCAGTTACTATCCCCAAGTAGGAGGAAACACCATATATTTT. Translation: CASSYYPQVGGNTIYF.

This clone was observed a handful of times. The chain links TRBV15 to TRBJ2-5; 7 positions match TRBD1. The V and J ends lost 4 bases and 3 bases, in that order; junction bases with no gene match: 8. Germline-derived CDR1 and CDR2 are LNHNV and YYDKDF (reference sequence). This CDR3 is 15 amino acids long. CDR3 sequence (DNA): TGTGCCACCAGCACTCCCGGGACAGAGAAAGAGACCCAGTACTTC. Translating gives CATSTPGTEKETQYF.

This clone was counted between two and nine times. This sequence joins TRBV10-3 and TRBJ2-1; 10 bases match TRBD2. The junction had 11 bases not matched to a gene; V was cut back by 7 bases and J by 5 bases. The germline V gene encodes CDR1 ENHRY and CDR2 SYGVKD. The length of the CDR3 is 16 residues. The CDR3 DNA reads as TGTGCCATCACCATCAAAGCGGGAGGGCCCCACAATGAGCAGTTCTTC. Translation: CAITIKAGGPHNEQFF.

The chain employs TRBV9 and TRBJ2-7; 10 bases are a match to TRBD2. The CDR3 covers 15 residues. Germline V gives CDR1 SGDLS, CDR2 YYNGEE. J gave up 4 bases and V 4 bases, and 8 bases lay outside the gene matches. The CDR3 spells CASSPRTSGRYEQYF. The CDR3 DNA is TGTGCCAGCAGCCCACGGACTAGCGGACGGTACGAGCAGTACTTC. The whole variable domain, remainder taken from reference TRBV9 and TRBJ2-7, is DSGVTQTPKHLITATGQRVTLRCSPRSGDLSVYWYQQSLDQGLQFLIQYYNGEERAKGNILERFSAQQFPDLHSELNLSSLELGDSALYFCASSPRTSGRYEQYFGPGTRLTVT.

This chain links TRBV6-1 with TRBJ1-3; possibly TRBD1 for D (5 bases). This CDR3 is built from 14 residues. Germline V lookup: CDR1 MNHNS, CDR2 SASEGT. V gave up 7 bases and J gave up 0 bases, with 10 bases separating them. The CDR3 DNA follows: TGTGCCAGCACCAGACAGTCCTCTGGAAACACCATATATTTT. It encodes CASTRQSSGNTIYF.

The chain couples TRBV28 to TRBJ1-2; D is perhaps TRBD1 (5 bases). V lost 5 bases and J lost 2, with 15 bases in between. The CDR3 runs 15 residues. Looked up from germline, CDR1 is MDHEN and CDR2 is SYDVKM. The CDR3 loop reads CASSGAGAINYGYTF. The CDR3 region has the DNA TGTGCCAGCAGTGGGGCAGGAGCTATCAACTATGGCTACACCTTC.

V is TRBV6-1 and J is TRBJ2-7; TRBD2 matches at 7 bases. Trimming at V came to 7 bases and at J to 2 bases, leaving 8 bases not matched to a gene. CDR3 length equals 14 residues. Per the germline V gene, CDR1 is MNHNS and CDR2 is SASEGT. This CDR3 is CASTGAGTPYEQYF. In nucleotides, the CDR3 is TGTGCCAGCACCGGAGCGGGAACCCCCTACGAGCAGTACTTC.

The chain couples TRBV5-1 to TRBJ1-5, with 10 positions matching TRBD1. Per germline, CDR1 SGHRS and CDR2 YFSETQ. The CDR3 spans 14 residues. V gave up 4 bases and J gave up 8 bases; unmatched junction bases: 6. The CDR3 spells CASSPGTGEKPQHF. Here the CDR3 DNA reads TGCGCCAGCAGCCCCGGGACAGGGGAAAAGCCCCAGCATTTT.

The chain combines TRBV7-2 with TRBJ2-7; 14 nucleotides match TRBD2. V dropped 3 bases and J dropped 4; count of bases not matched to a gene: 2. Per germline, CDR1 SGHTA and CDR2 FQGNSA. The CDR3 is made up of 15 amino acids. Here the CDR3 reads CASSLTSGGVYEQYF. DNA for the CDR3: TGTGCCAGCAGCTTGACTAGCGGGGGGGTGTACGAGCAGTACTTC. Full variable domain (rest looked up from reference TRBV7-2 and TRBJ2-7): GAGVSQSPSNKVTEKGKDVELRCDPISGHTALYWYRQSLGQGLEFLIYFQGNSAPDKSGLPSDRFSAERTGGSVSTLTIQRTQQEDSAVYLCASSLTSGGVYEQYFGPGTRLTVT.

The chain has TRBV19 and TRBJ2-1; 8 positions match TRBD2. The CDR3 spans 16 residues. Losses at the gene ends were 6 bases for V and 0 bases for J; bases not matched to a gene: 7. CDR1 is LNHDA, CDR2 SQIVND, per germline (reference sequence). Here the CDR3 DNA reads TGTGCCAGTAGAACTGTAGCGGGAAGCTCCTACAATGAGCAGTTCTTC. It translates to CASRTVAGSSYNEQFF.

This rearrangement joins TRBV5-1 to TRBJ1-2, with a tentative D call TRBD1 (6 bases). This CDR3 region has 14 residues. V was shortened by 2 bases and J by 5 bases, with 13 bases between the two germline ends. Germline lookup yields CDR1 SGHRS and CDR2 YFSETQ. In DNA, the CDR3 is TGCGCCAGCAGCTTTTCAGGGGAGGGATATGGCTACACCTTC. Translating gives CASSFSGEGYGYTF.

This clone showed up just a few times. The chain has TRBV10-1 and TRBJ2-1; 7 bases fit TRBD1. Germline CDR1 WNHNN, CDR2 SYGVQD (reference sequence). Unmatched junction bases numbered 7, after V lost 4 bases and J lost 4 bases. This CDR3 spans 15 amino acids. The chain's CDR3 is CASSGNRGRYNEQFF. In nucleotides, the CDR3 is TGCGCCAGCAGTGGGAACAGGGGACGTTACAATGAGCAGTTCTTC.

This clone has ten or more counts. V and J are TRBV5-1 and TRBJ2-2; TRBD1 aligns across 9 bases. CDR1 is SGHRS, CDR2 YFSETQ, per germline. V shed 4 bases and J 1 base; nucleotides not matched to a gene: 5. This CDR3 comprises 16 residues. CDR3 nucleotides: TGCGCCAGCAGCCTGGGACAGGGTTGGAACACCGGGGAGCTGTTTTTT. This gives the protein CASSLGQGWNTGELFF.

This rearrangement joins TRBV2 to TRBJ2-1, with TRBD2 matching over 9 bases. V lost 0 bases, J lost 7 bases, and 13 bases stayed unmatched. Germline lookup yields CDR1 SNHLY and CDR2 FYNNEI. The CDR3 totals 18 residues. The CDR3 sequence: CASSEAMLAGARGNEQFF. In DNA, the CDR3 is TGTGCCAGCAGTGAAGCGATGTTAGCGGGGGCGAGGGGGAATGAGCAGTTCTTC.

This clone appeared a few times. The CDR3 DNA reads as TGTGCCAGCAGCTTAAAGGGAGGCAACTATGGCTACACCTTC. Translating gives CASSLKGGNYGYTF. The chain carries TRBV5-4 and TRBJ1-2; no definite D call. The CDR3 is 14 residues long. V dropped 2 bases and J dropped 2 bases, with 10 bases sitting between them. Germline CDR1 reads SGHNT; CDR2 reads YYREEE (reference sequence).

This clone has more than one count but fewer than ten. The V call is TRBV28, the J call TRBJ1-1, with a possible D match to TRBD1 (5 bases). This CDR3 is built from 12 residues. Trimming stripped 6 bases from V and 10 bases from J, with 15 bases between. CDR1 and CDR2 (germline): MDHEN, SYDVKM. CDR3 sequence reads: CASRARQGGAFF. CDR3 DNA: TGTGCCAGCAGGGCCCGCCAGGGTGGAGCTTTCTTT.

The J gene is TRBJ1-1, the V gene TRBV6-1, with 8 bases identical to TRBD1. The CDR3 consists of 14 residues. The germline V gene has CDR1 MNHNS and CDR2 SASEGT. V trimming: 3 bases; J trimming: 2 bases; junction bases outside the gene matches: 2. CDR3 in amino acids: CASSETGANTEAFF. The DNA of the CDR3 is TGTGCCAGCAGTGAGACAGGGGCCAACACTGAAGCTTTCTTT.

The chain couples TRBV5-1 to TRBJ2-3, with 9 bases aligning to TRBD2. V trimming: 5 bases; J trimming: 3 bases; junction bases outside the gene matches: 7. This CDR3 comprises 15 residues. Germline V gene sequence: CDR1 SGHRS, CDR2 YFSETQ. The CDR3 DNA reads TGCGCCAGCAGGGTTTCTAGCGGGGCTACAGATACGCAGTATTTT. It specifies CASRVSSGATDTQYF.